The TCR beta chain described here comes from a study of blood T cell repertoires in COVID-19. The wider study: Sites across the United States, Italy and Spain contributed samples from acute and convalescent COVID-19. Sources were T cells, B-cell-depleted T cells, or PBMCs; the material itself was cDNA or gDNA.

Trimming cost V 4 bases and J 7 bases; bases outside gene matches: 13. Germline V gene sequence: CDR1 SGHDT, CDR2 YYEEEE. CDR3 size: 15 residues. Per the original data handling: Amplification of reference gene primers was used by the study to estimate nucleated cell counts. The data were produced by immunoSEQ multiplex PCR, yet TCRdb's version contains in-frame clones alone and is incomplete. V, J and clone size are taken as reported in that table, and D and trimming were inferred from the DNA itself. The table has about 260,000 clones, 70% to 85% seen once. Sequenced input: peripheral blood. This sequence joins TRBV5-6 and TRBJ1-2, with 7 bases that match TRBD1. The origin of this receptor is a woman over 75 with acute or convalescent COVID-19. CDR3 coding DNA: TGTGCCAGCAGCCCTGGGACAGACAACTTGGGTGGCTACACCTTC. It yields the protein CASSPGTDNLGGYTF. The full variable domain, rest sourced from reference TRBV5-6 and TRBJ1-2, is DAGVTQSPTHLIKTRGQQVTLRCSPKSGHDTVSWYQQALGQGPQFIFQYYEEEERQRGNFPDRFSGHQFPNYSSELNVNALLLGDSALYLCASSPGTDNLGGYTFGSGTRLTVV.